The 20 T cell receptor beta chains in this list originate from one sample, sequenced in a study of cytomegalovirus exposure and HLA in healthy donors. Produced via immunoSEQ multiplex PCR; TCRdb's table is partial and in-frame only. Among some 240,000 clones listed, less than 90% were seen once. The sample consisted of PBMCs. These receptors were collected from a woman under 30 in good health and CMV-seronegative.

The chain carries TRBV5-1 and TRBJ2-3; the match to TRBD2 covers 13 bases. V was clipped by 0 bases and J by 6 bases; unmatched bases: 4. The germline V gene has CDR1 SGHRS and CDR2 YFSETQ. The CDR3 loop spans 16 amino acids. CDR3 DNA: TGCGCCAGCAGCTTGGGACTAGCGGGAGGTGTGGATACGCAGTATTTT. Residues: CASSLGLAGGVDTQYF.

The chain couples TRBV27 to TRBJ2-1, with D perhaps given as TRBD1 or TRBD2 (6 bases each). Trimming cost V 1 base and J 12 bases, with 13 bases left between them. CDR3 length: 13 residues. From germline, CDR1 is MNHEY and CDR2 SMNVEV (reference sequence). The chain's CDR3 is CASSLYGGHGQFF. CDR3 DNA sequence: TGTGCCAGCAGTTTATACGGGGGCCACGGGCAGTTCTTC.

The chain combines TRBV11-2 with TRBJ1-1, with no clear D. CDR3 size: 13 residues. CDR1 SGHAT and CDR2 FQNNGV come from the germline V gene. Deletions cut 7 bases from V and 1 base from J, with 10 bases between. CDR3 DNA sequence: TGTGCCAGCACGGTGGGCGGGAACACTGAAGCTTTCTTT. Residues: CASTVGGNTEAFF. Full variable domain (outside the CDR3, taken from reference TRBV11-2 and TRBJ1-1): EAGVAQSPRYKIIEKRQSVAFWCNPISGHATLYWYQQILGQGPKLLIQFQNNGVVDDSQLPKDRFSAERLKGVDSTLKIQPAKLEDSAVYLCASTVGGNTEAFFGQGTRLTVV.

The V gene is TRBV6-1, the J gene TRBJ1-5, with unresolved D. Germline assignment: CDR1 MNHNS and CDR2 SASEGT. This CDR3 comprises 12 residues. V lost 5 bases and J 9 bases, leaving 11 bases between the germline ends. CDR3 bases: TGTGCCAGCAGTAGTACTGGGTGGCCCCAGCATTTT. The encoded protein is CASSSTGWPQHF.

The chain uses TRBV5-1 and TRBJ1-1, with 11 bases lining up with TRBD1. The CDR3 extends over 15 amino acids. Trimming removed 6 bases from V and 4 bases from J; junction bases left unmatched: 8. Germline CDR1 and CDR2: SGHRS and YFSETQ. This CDR3 reads CASKGQGVVRTEAFF. For the CDR3, the DNA is TGCGCCAGCAAGGGACAGGGGGTGGTTCGCACTGAAGCTTTCTTT.

V and J are TRBV28 and TRBJ2-1; TRBD2 is a possible D gene (6 bases). V gave up 7 bases and J gave up 10 bases, with 17 bases separating them. This CDR3 contains 13 residues. Germline CDR1 is MDHEN and CDR2 is SYDVKM. CDR3 loop: CASNQGLPGEQFF. In DNA form, the CDR3 reads TGTGCCAGCAACCAAGGACTACCGGGGGAGCAGTTCTTC.

The chain recombines TRBV29-1 with TRBJ1-2; no clear D gene. The germline CDR1 and CDR2 sequences are SQVTM and ANQGSEA. This CDR3 comprises 14 residues. The V end lost 1 base, the J end lost 4 bases, and 13 bases lay between the germline ends. CDR3 residues: CSVEVGVPLYGYTF. In DNA, the CDR3 is TGCAGCGTTGAAGTCGGAGTCCCCCTCTATGGCTACACCTTC.

CDR3 DNA: TGTGCCAGCAGTGAGACAGGGAGCATCAATCAGCCCCAGCATTTT. Translating gives CASSETGSINQPQHF. The genes are TRBV6-1 and TRBJ1-5, with TRBD1 matching over 7 bases. V was clipped by 3 bases and J by 3 bases; unmatched bases: 5. From germline, CDR1 is MNHNS and CDR2 SASEGT. The CDR3 spans 15 residues.

V usage is TRBV6-1 and J usage is TRBJ2-5, with a possible D match to TRBD2 (5 bases). CDR1 is MNHNS and CDR2 is SASEGT in the germline V gene. V was trimmed by 6 bases and J by 5 bases, leaving 19 bases between them. The CDR3 covers 15 residues. In DNA form, the CDR3 reads TGTGCCAGCAGCCCCCTTGTGGGTACGGGGGAGACCCAGTACTTC. Protein product: CASSPLVGTGETQYF.

The chain couples TRBV5-1 to TRBJ1-1; D may be TRBD1 (5 bases). Trimming shortened V by 0 bases and J by 1 base, and 16 bases separated the two germline ends. The CDR3 loop spans 17 amino acids. Germline CDR1 and CDR2: SGHRS and YFSETQ. CDR3 DNA: TGCGCCAGCAGCTTGGCGGGGGTGGGCAGCGGGAACACTGAAGCTTTCTTT. Translating it yields CASSLAGVGSGNTEAFF.

The chain carries TRBV6-6 and TRBJ1-5; TRBD1 aligns across 9 bases. Germline trimming cut 5 bases from V and 7 bases from J; bases unmatched to any gene: 9. CDR1 is MNHNY, CDR2 SVGAGI, per germline (reference sequence). The CDR3 length is 15 residues. This CDR3 is CASSPGQGGEQPQHF. In DNA, the CDR3 is TGTGCCAGCAGTCCGGGACAGGGAGGGGAACAGCCCCAGCATTTT.

V usage is TRBV25-1 and J usage is TRBJ2-7; 7 nucleotides line up with TRBD1. The length of the CDR3 is 14 residues. The germline V gene encodes CDR1 MGHDK and CDR2 SYGVNS. V was clipped by 1 base and J by 3 bases; unmatched bases: 3. The chain's CDR3 is CASSEWAGGYEQYF. CDR3 sequence (DNA): TGTGCCAGCAGTGAATGGGCAGGGGGCTACGAGCAGTACTTC.

This chain connects TRBV27 to TRBJ2-1, with 7 bases matching TRBD1. The V and J ends lost 6 bases and 5 bases, in that order; junction bases with no gene match: 10. Germline CDR1 is MNHEY and CDR2 is SMNVEV (reference sequence). There are 15 residues in the CDR3. This CDR3 is CASRIPGQYHNEQFF. In DNA, the CDR3 is TGTGCCAGCAGGATTCCGGGACAGTACCACAATGAGCAGTTCTTC.

The chain links TRBV5-1 to TRBJ2-1; 13 bases line up with TRBD2. The CDR3 loop spans 15 amino acids. V was clipped by 3 bases and J by 8 bases; unmatched bases: 5. Germline V gene lookup returns CDR1 SGHRS and CDR2 YFSETQ. The DNA of the CDR3 is TGCGCCAGCAGCTGGACTAGCGGGAGCCTGGATGAGCAGTTCTTC. Its translation: CASSWTSGSLDEQFF.

The chain recombines TRBV5-1 with TRBJ1-3, with D tentatively TRBD1 (6 bases). The V end was cut by 3 bases, the J end by 2 bases, with 18 bases between. There are 17 residues in the CDR3. Germline CDR1 SGHRS, CDR2 YFSETQ. The CDR3 DNA sequence: TGCGCCAGCAGCTCAGCCGGGACACAGAATACTGGAAACACCATATATTTT. Its protein is CASSSAGTQNTGNTIYF.

The chain couples TRBV5-4 to TRBJ2-3; TRBD2 agrees at 12 bases. Germline V gene lookup returns CDR1 SGHNT and CDR2 YYREEE (reference sequence). This CDR3 is built from 15 residues. V lost 3 bases and J lost 7; bases outside the gene matches: 6. CDR3 sequence: CASSSTSGGTHTQYF. CDR3 in DNA: TGTGCCAGCAGCTCTACTAGCGGGGGGACCCATACGCAGTATTTT. Full variable domain (rest looked up from reference TRBV5-4 and TRBJ2-3): ETGVTQSPTHLIKTRGQQVTLRCSSQSGHNTVSWYQQALGQGPQFIFQYYREEENGRGNFPPRFSGLQFPNYSSELNVNALELDDSALYLCASSSTSGGTHTQYFGPGTRLTVL.

This clone was counted only a few times. This sequence joins TRBV11-2 and TRBJ1-2; 9 bases map to TRBD1. This CDR3 contains 16 residues. With 1 base clipped from V and 0 bases from J, the junction kept 3 bases outside the gene matches. Per germline, CDR1 SGHAT and CDR2 FQNNGV. CDR3: CASSLGRTGANYGYTF. The CDR3 DNA sequence: TGTGCCAGCAGCTTAGGGCGGACAGGGGCTAACTATGGCTACACCTTC. The full variable domain, rest sourced from reference TRBV11-2 and TRBJ1-2, is EAGVAQSPRYKIIEKRQSVAFWCNPISGHATLYWYQQILGQGPKLLIQFQNNGVVDDSQLPKDRFSAERLKGVDSTLKIQPAKLEDSAVYLCASSLGRTGANYGYTFGSGTRLTVV.

The table lists this clone with a few counts. The same CDR3 can be traced to other DNA sequences in this sample. The V and J genes are TRBV10-3 and TRBJ1-5; D call uncertain. Germline V CDR1 and CDR2: ENHRY, SYGVKD. The CDR3 runs 13 residues. V was cut by 1 base and J by 4 bases, with 5 bases left in between. The CDR3 DNA is TGTGCCATCAGTGAGTTGGGAAATCAGCCCCAGCATTTT. Encoded protein: CAISELGNQPQHF.

This clone was seen only a few times. The CDR3 DNA is TGTGCCTGGGGTGACAGGAGCAATCAGCCCCAGCATTTT. Its protein is CAWGDRSNQPQHF. The chain links TRBV30 to TRBJ1-5, with D possibly being TRBD1 (6 bases). With 5 bases removed from V and 1 base from J, the gap between germline ends came to 9 bases. Germline V gene sequence: CDR1 GTSNPN, CDR2 SVGIG (reference sequence). CDR3 length: 13 residues. Full variable domain (missing parts from reference TRBV30 and TRBJ1-5): SQTIHQWPATLVQPVGSPLSLECTVEGTSNPNLYWYRQAAGRGLQLLFYSVGIGQISSEVPQNLSASRPQDRQFILSSKKLLLSDSGFYLCAWGDRSNQPQHFGDGTRLSIL.

This clone was detected only a few times. For the CDR3, the DNA is TGTGCCAGCTCTCTGGCGGGAGTTCGTGAGCAGTTCTTC. Translated, it gives CASSLAGVREQFF. The gene calls are TRBV18 and TRBJ2-1; 7 bases are a match to TRBD2. Germline values: CDR1 KGHSH, CDR2 LQKENI. V shed 6 bases, J shed 9 bases, and the junction held 8 bases outside the gene matches. The CDR3 is 13 residues long.